This TCR beta chain is from a study of post-analysis software for immune sequencing data. Study-wide findings and caveats: Patients showed TRBV5-6, TRBV5-1 and TRBV20-1 among a few TRBV segments more frequent than in controls.

Per the germline V gene, CDR1 is MNHNY and CDR2 is SVGAGI (reference sequence). V was cut by 0 bases and J by 3 bases, with 11 bases left in between. The CDR3 covers 15 residues. The authors incorporated unique molecular identifiers into the TCR beta cDNA libraries. cDNA molecules numbering 400,000 to 550,000 came from approximately 1 to 10 million T cells. One entry per CDR3 protein results from TCRdb running MiXCR on the PCR reads. In the table there are 600,000 to 750,000 distinct CDR3 sequences, roughly three fifths of which are singletons. This clonotype came up a few times. Antigen unknown. Sequenced sample: blood. This TCR was sampled from a girl between 2 and 10 years old with multiple sclerosis. This sequence joins TRBV6-6 and TRBJ2-5; D ambiguous. As DNA, the CDR3 is TGTGCCAGCAGTTACTCGCTAAAGGGTAAAGAGACCCAGTACTTC. Its protein product is CASSYSLKGKETQYF.